This T cell receptor (beta chain) was sequenced for a study of lymphopenia after photon versus proton radiotherapy. Clones were sequenced by immunoSEQ multiplex PCR, and TCRdb holds only the in-frame ones, with some missing. The sample includes approximately 3,800 clones, about three quarters of them seen just once. Trimming shortened V by 2 bases and J by 3 bases, and 11 bases separated the two germline ends. In germline, CDR1 is MGHRA, CDR2 YSYEKL. The CDR3 runs 14 residues. The source of this sequence is a man at least 80 years old with esophageal cancer. Sequencing was performed on peripheral blood, taken from a patient treated with proton-based radiotherapy. The chain recombines TRBV4-1 with TRBJ2-7, with D uncertain. CDR3 DNA: TGCGCCAGCAGCCAATCGCGGCCCCTCTACGAGCAGTACTTC. The encoded protein is CASSQSRPLYEQYF.